The clone carrying this T cell receptor beta chain turned up a few times. The authors made TCR beta libraries by quantitative 5'-RACE with molecular barcodes. In TCRdb, the 5' RACE reads were re-called with MiXCR into one record per CDR3 protein. Of roughly 180,000 distinct CDR3 sequences listed, over 10% are singletons. Trimming at V came to 5 bases and at J to 1 base, leaving 8 bases not matched to a gene. The CDR3 runs 17 residues. Looked up from germline, CDR1 is ENHRY and CDR2 is SYGVKD. The sample belongs to a study of CD8 T cells in ankylosing spondylitis. The TCR sequence derives from a female donor with ankylosing spondylitis or in good health (not recorded which). The sequencing sample was made of blood, either unsorted or a sorted T cell fraction (not recorded which). This sequence joins TRBV10-3 and TRBJ2-3; 11 positions match TRBD2. This CDR3 is CAISPGLAERGTDTQYF. The DNA of the CDR3 is TGTGCCATCAGTCCGGGACTAGCGGAAAGGGGCACAGATACGCAGTATTTT.